These 23 T cell receptor beta chains were all obtained from the same sample, sequenced in a study of PD-L1 blockade in urothelial cancer. Specified time point: pretreatment peripheral blood. The protocol was immunoSEQ multiplex PCR, while the TCRdb copy is restricted to in-frame clones and leaves out a portion. The sample holds 70,000 to 100,000 clones, 84% seen once. The source was PBMCs, collected around atezolizumab (anti-PD-L1) treatment. The source of these receptors is a man aged 55 to 70 with urothelial cancer.

This sequence joins TRBV10-3 and TRBJ2-2; TRBD1 aligns across 9 bases. Germline-derived CDR1 and CDR2 are ENHRY and SYGVKD. The J segment lost 3 bases and the V segment lost 3 bases, leaving 5 bases of the junction unmatched. The length of the CDR3 is 16 residues. CDR3 region: CAISDSDRGDTGELFF. DNA for the CDR3: TGTGCCATCAGTGACTCAGACAGGGGGGACACCGGGGAGCTGTTTTTT.

The chain recombines TRBV19 with TRBJ1-5; D is ambiguous. CDR3 length equals 12 residues. Deletions cut 3 bases from V and 7 bases from J, with 7 bases between. Germline values: CDR1 LNHDA, CDR2 SQIVND (reference sequence). CDR3 DNA sequence: TGTGCCAGTAGTATCAATTTCCAGCCCCAGCATTTT. Translating gives CASSINFQPQHF.

This clone occurred many times. Compared with germline, one end of the junction differs, possibly owing to a read error. This chain uses TRBV7-2 with TRBJ1-1, with TRBD1 matching 7 bases. CDR3 length: 12 amino acids. Germline loops: CDR1 SGHTA, CDR2 FQGNSA. The CDR3 nucleotides are TGTGCCAGCAGCTTAGGAGGGGGCCCACCCCACTTT. It is translated as CASSLGGGPPHF.

The chain is built from TRBV29-1 and TRBJ2-3; 9 bases fit TRBD1. V was pared by 8 bases and J by 5 bases, with 11 bases of the junction left unmatched. The germline V gene encodes CDR1 SQVTM and CDR2 ANQGSEA. This CDR3 is 14 amino acids long. CDR3 in DNA: TGCAGCATCCCACAGGGGGCATGGGGAGATACGCAGTATTTT. Protein sequence: CSIPQGAWGDTQYF.

As regards this clone: Other DNA sequences within the sample encode an identical CDR3. This CDR3 reads CSARAGETQYF. In DNA form, the CDR3 reads TGCAGTGCTAGAGCGGGAGAGACCCAGTACTTC. V usage is TRBV20-1 and J usage is TRBJ2-5; unclear D gene. V lost 1 base, J lost 4 bases, and 4 bases lay in between. CDR3 length: 11 residues. Germline CDR1 and CDR2: DFQATT and SNEGSKA (reference sequence).

Note on this clone: Distinct nucleotide sequences in the sample also encode this CDR3. The chain carries TRBV6-5 and TRBJ2-7, with 8 bases matching TRBD1. Germline-derived CDR1 and CDR2 are MNHEY and SVGAGI. This CDR3 region has 13 residues. The V segment lost 5 bases and the J segment 2 bases; nucleotides outside the gene matches: 2. Here the CDR3 reads CASSRTGTYEQYF. CDR3 in DNA: TGTGCCAGCAGTCGGACAGGGACCTACGAGCAGTACTTC.

CDR3 in amino acids: CASSPGRGAVEQYF. The CDR3 nucleotides read TGTGCCAGCAGCCCGGGTCGGGGGGCGGTCGAGCAGTACTTC. The chain has TRBV5-6 and TRBJ2-7, with D tentatively TRBD2 (7 bases). Trimming took off 4 bases at V and 6 bases at J, with 17 bases between the two ends. Looked up from germline, CDR1 is SGHDT and CDR2 is YYEEEE. The CDR3 totals 14 residues.

The J gene is TRBJ1-5, the V gene TRBV19, with TRBD1 matching over 10 bases. The germline gives CDR1 LNHDA, CDR2 SQIVND (reference sequence). V trimming: 4 bases; J trimming: 2 bases; junction bases outside the gene matches: 5. The CDR3 contains 16 residues. CDR3 sequence: CASSRQGQGGNQPQHF. The CDR3 DNA reads as TGTGCCAGTAGTAGGCAAGGACAGGGGGGCAATCAGCCCCAGCATTTT.

This chain joins TRBV12-5 and TRBJ2-7, with 9 bases aligning to TRBD1. V lost 5 bases, J lost 2 bases, and 7 bases stayed unmatched. CDR3 size: 15 residues. Per the germline V gene, CDR1 is LGHNT and CDR2 is FRNRAP. The CDR3 DNA sequence: TGTGCTAGTGGTCAGGGACAGGGCCAAGCCTACGAGCAGTACTTC. It codes for CASGQGQGQAYEQYF.

Comment on this clone: Distinct nucleotide sequences in the sample also encode this CDR3. The chain joins TRBV19 to TRBJ1-1; D gene uncertain. This CDR3 contains 13 residues. Trimming cost V 5 bases and J 2 bases, with 9 bases left between them. Germline lookup yields CDR1 LNHDA and CDR2 SQIVND (reference sequence). This CDR3 is CASSQTVNTEAFF. CDR3 sequence (DNA): TGTGCCAGTAGTCAAACAGTTAACACTGAAGCTTTCTTT.

This clone was observed a few times. This rearrangement joins TRBV7-8 to TRBJ2-2, with D hard to call. The CDR3 is made up of 13 amino acids. Trimming took off 0 bases at V and 6 bases at J, with 5 bases between the two ends. From germline, CDR1 is SGHVS and CDR2 FQNEAQ. This CDR3 is CASSLATAGELFF. In nucleotides, the CDR3 is TGTGCCAGCAGCTTAGCCACAGCCGGGGAGCTGTTTTTT.

This chain connects TRBV7-3 to TRBJ1-1; maybe TRBD1 (6 bases). The germline V gene has CDR1 SGHTA and CDR2 FQGTGA. This CDR3 is 15 amino acids long. Trimming took off 1 base at V and 2 bases at J, with 11 bases between the two ends. CDR3: CASSLMGAGNTEAFF. For the CDR3, the DNA is TGTGCCAGCAGCTTAATGGGGGCAGGCAACACTGAAGCTTTCTTT.

V and J are TRBV16 and TRBJ2-1, with 13 positions matching TRBD2. Germline lookup yields CDR1 KGHSY and CDR2 FQNENV. The V gene end was trimmed by 2 bases and the J gene end by 6 bases; junction bases not matched to a gene: 7. The length of the CDR3 is 17 residues. The CDR3 reads CASSQQRGTSGTNEQFF. The CDR3 region has the DNA TGTGCCAGCAGCCAACAGAGGGGGACTAGCGGGACCAATGAGCAGTTCTTC.

This clone was recorded once. The chain combines TRBV19 with TRBJ1-1; 10 nucleotides agree with TRBD1. CDR3 size: 13 residues. The germline V gene encodes CDR1 LNHDA and CDR2 SQIVND (reference sequence). V lost 5 bases, J lost 7 bases, and 4 bases stayed unmatched. CDR3 region: CASSARDRGEAFF. The CDR3 DNA reads TGTGCCAGTAGTGCCCGGGACAGGGGTGAAGCTTTCTTT.

J is TRBJ1-1 and V is TRBV5-1, with 8 bases matching TRBD1. CDR1 and CDR2 (germline): SGHRS, YFSETQ. This CDR3 has 14 amino acids. V was pared by 4 bases and J by 1 base, with 3 bases of the junction left unmatched. CDR3 in DNA: TGCGCCAGCAGCAGTGGACAGGGGAACACTGAAGCTTTCTTT. Protein sequence: CASSSGQGNTEAFF.

V gene TRBV5-1 combines with J gene TRBJ2-2, with TRBD2 identical over 9 bases. The CDR3 extends over 16 amino acids. Losses at the gene ends were 0 bases for V and 4 bases for J; bases not matched to a gene: 4. CDR1 is SGHRS and CDR2 is YFSETQ in the germline V gene. The CDR3: CASSLARGGFTGELFF. For the CDR3, the DNA is TGCGCCAGCAGCTTGGCGCGGGGGGGCTTCACCGGGGAGCTGTTTTTT.

The chain couples TRBV5-5 to TRBJ2-3, with TRBD2 identical over 8 bases. Germline V lookup: CDR1 SGHKS, CDR2 YYEKEE (reference sequence). The CDR3 contains 16 residues. The V segment lost 5 bases and the J segment 4 bases; nucleotides outside the gene matches: 12. The CDR3 sequence: CASRKAGAPGADTQYF. In DNA form, the CDR3 reads TGTGCCAGCAGGAAAGCGGGGGCCCCCGGGGCAGATACGCAGTATTTT.

The V and J genes are TRBV9 and TRBJ2-1; 13 bases agree with TRBD2. V was pared by 2 bases and J by 6 bases, with 11 bases of the junction left unmatched. Germline assignment: CDR1 SGDLS and CDR2 YYNGEE. The CDR3 totals 18 residues. CDR3 DNA sequence: TGTGCCAGCAGCGTCGAAGGGACTAGCGGGACCTGGTCCAATGAGCAGTTCTTC. Encoded protein: CASSVEGTSGTWSNEQFF.

CDR3 bases: TGTGCCAGCAGCTTAGGGCACCTAGCTAACTATGGCTACACCTTC. This sequence encodes CASSLGHLANYGYTF. The chain carries TRBV11-2 and TRBJ1-2; D is undetermined. V lost 1 base, J lost 0 bases, and 9 bases lay in between. CDR1 is SGHAT, CDR2 FQNNGV, per germline. The CDR3 loop spans 15 amino acids.

This chain uses TRBV18 with TRBJ2-7; D perhaps matches TRBD2 (5 bases). V shed 5 bases and J shed 3 bases, with 11 bases lying between them. Germline values: CDR1 KGHSH, CDR2 LQKENI. The CDR3 has 13 amino acids. CDR3 DNA: TGTGCCAGCTCATTGGACGGGGACTACGAGCAGTACTTC. Amino acids: CASSLDGDYEQYF.

V and J are TRBV19 and TRBJ1-5; 10 bases align to TRBD1. CDR1 is LNHDA, CDR2 SQIVND, per germline (reference sequence). There are 17 residues in the CDR3. With 0 bases clipped from V and 9 bases from J, the junction kept 11 bases outside the gene matches. CDR3 region: CASSIDPEGTGVWPQHF. CDR3 coding DNA: TGTGCCAGTAGTATAGATCCAGAGGGGACAGGGGTATGGCCCCAGCATTTT. The complete variable domain, with remaining parts taken from reference TRBV19 and TRBJ1-5, reads DGGITQSPKYLFRKEGQNVTLSCEQNLNHDAMYWYRQDPGQGLRLIYYSQIVNDFQKGDIAEGYSVSREKKESFPLTVTSAQKNPTAFYLCASSIDPEGTGVWPQHFGDGTRLSIL.

V is TRBV28 and J is TRBJ1-2; 7 bases map to TRBD1. The CDR3 spans 15 residues. The germline CDR1 and CDR2 sequences are MDHEN and SYDVKM. The junction had 10 bases not matched to a gene; V was cut back by 5 bases and J by 4 bases. This chain's CDR3 is CASSPQTGWSYGYTF. CDR3 sequence (DNA): TGTGCCAGCAGTCCCCAGACAGGGTGGAGCTATGGCTACACCTTC.

V usage is TRBV28 and J usage is TRBJ1-4, with a tentative D call TRBD1 (6 bases). This CDR3 contains 15 residues. Trimming left V 2 bases short and J 3 bases short, with 10 bases between. CDR1 and CDR2 from the germline V gene are MDHEN and SYDVKM. This chain's CDR3 is CASSLPDRPNEKLFF. For the CDR3, the DNA is TGTGCCAGCAGTTTACCGGACAGACCTAATGAAAAACTGTTTTTT.